The TCR beta chain described here comes from a study of T-cell memory formation after mild COVID-19. Study context: The two donors had largely donor-specific TCR clusters.

Study-level findings and limits: Day 15 to 85 contracting clones showed balanced CD4/CD8; day 15 to 37 expanders favored CD4+. A subset of responding clones appeared in pre-infection memory, suggesting cross-reactive memory joined.

This clonotype was detected a few times. Its antigen is unknown. Constant-segment primers served in 5'RACE that generated TCR alpha and TCR beta cDNA libraries bearing sample barcodes and UMIs. TCRdb recomputed calls from the 5' RACE reads with MiXCR, one row per CDR3 protein. The sample holds approximately 390,000 distinct CDR3 sequences, approximately 15% seen once. Per the germline V gene, CDR1 is SGHAT and CDR2 is FQNNGV. Trimming took off 1 base at V and 2 bases at J, with 7 bases between the two ends. CDR3 size: 14 residues. Source material: PBMCs or a T cell subset sorted from them (not recorded which). The rearrangement links TRBV11-2 to TRBJ2-3; D unresolved. The clonotype originates from a man younger than 30 who had mild COVID-19 (a few samples of this study predate the infection). Cell type and time point are not known. CDR3 DNA sequence: TGTGCCAGCAGCTTAGTTGCCCCCACAGATACGCAGTATTTT. Its protein product is CASSLVAPTDTQYF. Combining the CDR3 with reference TRBV11-2 and TRBJ2-3 gives the whole variable domain EAGVAQSPRYKIIEKRQSVAFWCNPISGHATLYWYQQILGQGPKLLIQFQNNGVVDDSQLPKDRFSAERLKGVDSTLKIQPAKLEDSAVYLCASSLVAPTDTQYFGPGTRLTVL.